These T cell receptor beta chains were read from a single sample in a study of cytomegalovirus exposure and HLA in healthy donors. Here immunoSEQ multiplex PCR was the method, and the copy in TCRdb shows in-frame clones only, minus some. Recorded for this sample: 150,000 to 200,000 clones. Sequencing was carried out using PBMCs. The origin of the receptors is a woman aged 18-29 years in good health and CMV-seropositive. Both conserved end residues are part of each CDR3.

CDR3 protein: CAISDRGASSYEQYF
V gene: TRBV10-3
J gene: TRBJ2-7

CDR3 protein: CATRRRDSNQPQHF
V gene: TRBV19
J gene: TRBJ1-5

CDR3 protein: CASSGLAGGRGAYNEQFF
V gene: TRBV9
J gene: TRBJ2-1

CDR3 protein: CASSYRAPGVNEQFF
V gene: TRBV5-4
J gene: TRBJ2-1

CDR3 protein: CASSLMGQLFYEQYF
V gene: TRBV11-2
J gene: TRBJ2-7

CDR3 protein: CASSPDRGGRPQHF
V gene: TRBV6-5
J gene: TRBJ1-5

CDR3 protein: CASSVVPGENTEAFF
V gene: TRBV9
J gene: TRBJ1-1

CDR3 protein: CASSLGASQGLTGGQYF
V gene: TRBV7-2
J gene: TRBJ2-7

CDR3 protein: CASSRRGLAGALRTDTQYF
V gene: TRBV4-2
J gene: TRBJ2-3

CDR3 protein: CASRKGLAGDNEQFF
V gene: TRBV4-1
J gene: TRBJ2-1

CDR3 protein: CASSVGPGGDTGELFF
V gene: TRBV9
J gene: TRBJ2-2

CDR3 protein: CASSVGIAADYGYTF
V gene: TRBV9
J gene: TRBJ1-2

CDR3 protein: CASSLWWTGRETQYF
V gene: TRBV5-4
J gene: TRBJ2-5

CDR3 protein: CASSLEPGRNSPLHF
V gene: TRBV5-4
J gene: TRBJ1-6

CDR3 protein: CASSWEGLTEAFF
V gene: TRBV6-5
J gene: TRBJ1-1

CDR3 protein: CASSQKGRQGKETQYF
V gene: TRBV4-1
J gene: TRBJ2-5

CDR3 protein: CASSLGRPLAAYNEQFF
V gene: TRBV5-1
J gene: TRBJ2-1

CDR3 protein: CASSVQQDYGYTF
V gene: TRBV9
J gene: TRBJ1-2

CDR3 protein: CASSPHRVGNQPQHF
V gene: TRBV6-1
J gene: TRBJ1-5

CDR3 protein: CAWKRTGAFADTQYF
V gene: TRBV30
J gene: TRBJ2-3

CDR3 protein: CASSLTGTRVYEQYF
V gene: TRBV4-2
J gene: TRBJ2-7

CDR3 protein: CASSSVGGRTEAFF
V gene: TRBV7-9
J gene: TRBJ1-1

CDR3 protein: CASSADSLNQPQHF
V gene: TRBV6-1
J gene: TRBJ1-5

CDR3 protein: CSVPIQVQQFF
V gene: TRBV29-1
J gene: TRBJ2-1

CDR3 protein: CSVGQGANEQFF
V gene: TRBV29-1
J gene: TRBJ2-1

CDR3 protein: CASSRTWDRGSAFYGYTF
V gene: TRBV5-6
J gene: TRBJ1-2

CDR3 protein: CASSPPGQGTNYGYTF
V gene: TRBV18
J gene: TRBJ1-2

CDR3 protein: CASSPFGLNQETQYF
V gene: TRBV6-5
J gene: TRBJ2-5

CDR3 protein: CASTDGLVPYEQYF
V gene: TRBV6-5
J gene: TRBJ2-7

CDR3 protein: CASSRQGAFSYEQYF
V gene: TRBV28
J gene: TRBJ2-7

CDR3 protein: CASHPQGANEAFF
V gene: TRBV5-1
J gene: TRBJ1-1

CDR3 protein: CASSYEGGSQETQYF
V gene: TRBV7-6
J gene: TRBJ2-5

CDR3 protein: CASSVEGLAGAYSYNEQFF
V gene: TRBV9
J gene: TRBJ2-1

CDR3 protein: CASLTRLSDEQFF
V gene: TRBV2
J gene: TRBJ2-1

CDR3 protein: CASRRDSYTGELFF
V gene: TRBV7-2
J gene: TRBJ2-2

CDR3 protein: CASSQETSGIEQFF
V gene: TRBV4-1
J gene: TRBJ2-1

CDR3 protein: CASRQDLLAGGRDEQFF
V gene: TRBV7-9
J gene: TRBJ2-1

CDR3 protein: CASSGWTSGGGTQYF
V gene: TRBV25-1
J gene: TRBJ2-5

CDR3 protein: CASSRDRGEQYF
V gene: TRBV18
J gene: TRBJ2-7

CDR3 protein: CASSSRRGLGGNEQFF
V gene: TRBV7-8
J gene: TRBJ2-1

CDR3 protein: CASRTTGPSYEQYF
V gene: TRBV11-3
J gene: TRBJ2-7